A single sample is the source of the 22 T cell receptor beta chains below, sequenced in a study of T cell repertoires in cytomegalovirus infection. MiXCR, run by TCRdb on the reads, gives a single entry per CDR3 protein. The sample has about 260,000 distinct CDR3 sequences; roughly 15% are singletons. The specimen sequenced was PBMCs. The receptors derive from a human donor in good health (CMV status not recorded). Some clones in this sample may be carry-over from other donors' samples.

This clonotype was detected many times. The chain joins TRBV2 to TRBJ2-7; the D is unclear. V gave up 4 bases and J gave up 6 bases, with 10 bases separating them. The CDR3 contains 12 residues. CDR1 SNHLY and CDR2 FYNNEI come from the germline V gene. CDR3: CASSVTRVEQYF. Here the CDR3 DNA reads TGTGCCAGCAGTGTGACTCGGGTCGAGCAGTACTTC.

This rearrangement joins TRBV2 to TRBJ2-1; 10 bases are shared with TRBD2. Germline CDR1 reads SNHLY; CDR2 reads FYNNEI. Germline trimming cut 7 bases from V and 6 bases from J; bases unmatched to any gene: 24. There are 20 residues in the CDR3. The CDR3 reads CASNTGGLSGGLDDLNEQFF. For the CDR3, the DNA is TGTGCCAGCAATACCGGGGGCCTTAGCGGGGGGCTTGACGATCTCAATGAGCAGTTCTTC.

The chain uses TRBV29-1 and TRBJ2-1, with 7 bases fitting TRBD2. The germline CDR1 and CDR2 sequences are SQVTM and ANQGSEA. The CDR3 runs to 15 residues. V was pared by 6 bases and J by 3 bases, with 11 bases of the junction left unmatched. The CDR3 DNA follows: TGCAGCGTAACTGGAGACGGGAGGAACTACAATGAGCAGTTCTTC. Protein: CSVTGDGRNYNEQFF.

This clonotype was seen only a few times. The rearrangement joins TRBV6-2 or TRBV6-3 to TRBJ2-5; D gene unclear. The germline V gene has CDR1 MNHEY and CDR2 SVGEGT. V gave up 8 bases and J gave up 5 bases, with 18 bases separating them. The length of the CDR3 is 14 residues. For the CDR3, the DNA is TGTGCCAGCCTCCCGATGGCGTCCATTGAGACCCAGTACTTC. Translating it yields CASLPMASIETQYF.

This clonotype was detected a few times. This chain links TRBV6-2 or TRBV6-3 with TRBJ2-7; D possibly corresponds to TRBD2 (6 bases). This CDR3 has 14 residues. Germline CDR1 is MNHEY and CDR2 is SVGEGT. V lost 7 bases to trimming and J lost 0 bases, with 13 bases between them. This CDR3 is CASIESGSSYEQYF. The DNA for the CDR3 is TGTGCCAGCATAGAGTCCGGGAGCTCCTACGAGCAGTACTTC.

This clonotype was recorded at least ten times. CDR3 protein: CASSFRTSGRETQYF. The CDR3 DNA follows: TGTGCCAGCAGTTTCCGGACTAGCGGGAGGGAGACCCAGTACTTC. The chain carries TRBV28 and TRBJ2-5; 14 bases are a match to TRBD2. The CDR3 is 15 residues long. CDR1 is MDHEN, CDR2 SYDVKM, per germline. V lost 3 bases and J lost 5; bases outside the gene matches: 2.

This clonotype was detected only once. This chain links TRBV19 with TRBJ2-7; D might be TRBD1 or TRBD2, each matching 6 bases. The germline V gene has CDR1 LNHDA and CDR2 SQIVND (reference sequence). The CDR3 covers 14 residues. Trimming shortened V by 5 bases and J by 2 bases, and 13 bases separated the two germline ends. The CDR3 is CASSPSRGPYEQYF. The CDR3 DNA reads as TGTGCCAGTAGTCCCTCTCGGGGGCCCTACGAGCAGTACTTC.

This clonotype was observed at least ten times. The V and J genes are TRBV12-3 or TRBV12-4 and TRBJ2-7; 11 bases map to TRBD2. The CDR3 runs to 14 residues. The J segment lost 3 bases and the V segment lost 6 bases, leaving 4 bases of the junction unmatched. CDR3 nucleotides: TGTGCCAGCAGGATCGGGACTAGCGGCTACGAGCAGTACTTC. Its protein product is CASRIGTSGYEQYF.

As regards this clonotype: The germline gene is not matched at one end of the junction; a read error may be the cause. J is TRBJ2-7 and V is TRBV7-6; D perhaps matches TRBD2 (6 bases). This CDR3 comprises 14 residues. From germline, CDR1 is SGHVS and CDR2 FNYEAQ. The CDR3 sequence: CASSLAFHSYEQYF. In nucleotides, the CDR3 is TGTGCCAGCAGCCTAGCGTTTCACTCCTACGAGCAGTACTTC.

In its sample, this clonotype was seen many times. J is TRBJ1-1 and V is TRBV20-1; the D is unclear. CDR1 is DFQATT, CDR2 SNEGSKA, per germline (reference sequence). The CDR3 runs to 18 residues. Trimming took 4 bases from V and 1 from J, leaving 25 bases between them. The CDR3 loop reads CSATGEAGFGQKNTEAFF. CDR3 nucleotide sequence: TGCAGTGCTACCGGGGAAGCGGGCTTTGGCCAAAAGAACACTGAAGCTTTCTTT.

This clonotype was seen repeatedly, ten times or more. This CDR3 is CASSQIPGNYEQYF. The CDR3, as DNA: TGTGCCAGCAGCCAAATCCCCGGCAACTACGAGCAGTACTTC. The chain carries TRBV4-2 and TRBJ2-7, with D unresolved. V was shortened by 2 bases and J by 3 bases, with 11 bases between the two germline ends. CDR3 length: 14 amino acids. Germline assignment: CDR1 LGHNA and CDR2 YNFKEQ.

The chain employs TRBV29-1 and TRBJ1-1; D remains ambiguous. CDR3 length: 11 residues. Germline assignment: CDR1 SQVTM and CDR2 ANQGSEA. Trimming removed 6 bases from V and 6 bases from J, with 11 bases in between. Here the CDR3 reads CSVDHGAEAFF. CDR3 coding DNA: TGCAGCGTCGACCACGGGGCTGAAGCTTTCTTT.

This clonotype came up a few times. The genes are TRBV19 and TRBJ1-2; no firm D call. Germline CDR1 is LNHDA and CDR2 is SQIVND (reference sequence). The CDR3 loop spans 14 amino acids. V was cut by 5 bases and J by 5 bases, with 15 bases left in between. CDR3: CASSPRLAPYGYTF. CDR3 sequence (DNA): TGTGCCAGTAGTCCGCGGTTAGCCCCATATGGCTACACCTTC.

This clonotype was seen a handful of times. The chain recombines TRBV20-1 with TRBJ1-1; 9 bases fit TRBD1. CDR3 length: 14 residues. The germline CDR1 and CDR2 sequences are DFQATT and SNEGSKA (reference sequence). V lost 2 bases to trimming and J lost 5 bases; unmatched junction nucleotides: 6. CDR3 protein: CSARSGTGWTEAFF. The CDR3 nucleotides read TGCAGTGCTAGATCCGGGACAGGGTGGACTGAAGCTTTCTTT.

A few counts support this clonotype. The rearrangement joins TRBV5-4 to TRBJ1-1; 7 nucleotides agree with TRBD1. V lost 5 bases, J lost 3 bases, and 7 bases stayed unmatched. CDR1 is SGHNT and CDR2 is YYREEE in the germline V gene (reference sequence). The CDR3 spans 14 residues. CDR3 region: CASSPGTVYTEAFF. As DNA, the CDR3 is TGTGCCAGCAGTCCTGGGACAGTGTACACTGAAGCTTTCTTT.

This clonotype was seen ten or more times. This chain links TRBV7-3 with TRBJ2-1; D remains ambiguous. This CDR3 contains 13 residues. V was clipped by 4 bases and J by 5 bases, with 9 bases between them. Germline CDR1 is SGHTA and CDR2 is FQGTGA. The CDR3 DNA sequence: TGTGCCAGCAGCTCCTATAACGACAATGAGCAGTTCTTC. Amino acids: CASSSYNDNEQFF. Combining the CDR3 with reference TRBV7-3 and TRBJ2-1 gives the whole variable domain GAGVSQTPSNKVTEKGKYVELRCDPISGHTALYWYRQSLGQGPEFLIYFQGTGAADDSGLPNDRFFAVRPEGSVSTLKIQRTERGDSAVYLCASSSYNDNEQFFGPGTRLTVL.

This clonotype was seen ten or more times. An end of the junction does not agree with germline; a read error may underlie this. The CDR3 reads CSASLAGGHF. CDR3 sequence (DNA): TGCAGTGCTAGCTTAGCGGGGGGTCATTTT. This chain joins TRBV20-1 and TRBJ2-3, with 10 bases that match TRBD2. The CDR3 length is 10 residues. Germline CDR1 is DFQATT and CDR2 is SNEGSKA (reference sequence).

Ten or more counts support this clonotype. The chain has TRBV7-8 and TRBJ1-2; TRBD1 agrees at 11 bases. CDR1 is SGHVS, CDR2 FQNEAQ, per germline. The CDR3 covers 15 residues. Unmatched junction bases numbered 6, after V lost 5 bases and J lost 4 bases. The CDR3 loop reads CASSQDRGQGYGYTF. The CDR3 DNA reads TGTGCCAGCAGCCAGGACAGGGGGCAAGGCTATGGCTACACCTTC.

The rearrangement joins TRBV14 to TRBJ2-1; D is undetermined. The CDR3 contains 14 residues. Germline V CDR1 and CDR2: SGHDN, FVKESK. The ends were cut back, 4 bases at V and 2 bases at J, with 9 bases in the middle. CDR3 in DNA: TGTGCCAGCAGCCCGATTAGTACCTACAATGAGCAGTTCTTC. Translation gives CASSPISTYNEQFF.

This clonotype showed up many times. The chain couples TRBV7-9 to TRBJ1-2; D is unclear. CDR1 and CDR2 (germline): SEHNR, FQNEAQ (reference sequence). CDR3 length equals 13 residues. Trimming removed 5 bases from V and 8 bases from J, with 15 bases in between. CDR3 nucleotide sequence: TGTGCCAGCAGCGCGACCTCTCACGGCGGCTACACCTTC. It is translated as CASSATSHGGYTF. The complete variable domain, with remaining parts taken from reference TRBV7-9 and TRBJ1-2, reads DTGVSQNPRHKITKRGQNVTFRCDPISEHNRLYWYRQTLGQGPEFLTYFQNEAQLEKSRLLSDRFSAERPKGSFSTLEIQRTEQGDSAMYLCASSATSHGGYTFGSGTRLTVV.

This clonotype was picked up many times. The V call is TRBV11-2, the J call TRBJ1-3; D unresolved. The V and J ends lost 6 bases and 4 bases respectively, with 13 bases between them. Germline CDR1 and CDR2: SGHAT and FQNNGV. The CDR3 extends over 14 amino acids. Written as DNA, the CDR3 is TGTGCCAGCAGACGAATTGCCCCCGGAAACACCATATATTTT. As protein: CASRRIAPGNTIYF.

This CDR3 is CSVGEVGQYF. The CDR3 DNA sequence: TGCAGCGTTGGCGAAGTCGGGCAGTACTTC. The V call is TRBV29-1, the J call TRBJ2-7; no definite D call. Between the trimmed V and J ends, which lost 4 bases and 9 bases, there was a span of 10 bases. CDR3 size: 10 residues. Germline loops: CDR1 SQVTM, CDR2 ANQGSEA.